This TCR beta chain was recovered during a study of quantifying T cell responses using KT2 cells. Study summary: cDNA was made from DNase-treated RNA using alpha and beta constant primers. A predetermined fluorescence threshold ended the second PCR, run as a qPCR. Study-wide points: Detection of KT2 sequences held at the lowest tested level, about one cell per 100,000 PBMC.

This clonotype has just a few counts. Its cognate antigen is unknown. Each cDNA got a UMI-containing oligo ligated at its 3' end. An equimolar mix of RC1.1 and RC1.2 primed the beta chain across TRBC1 and TRBC2. Using its own MiXCR run on the UMI-ligation and nested PCR reads, TCRdb lists one record per CDR3 protein. The sample consists of about 30,000 distinct CDR3 sequences, roughly 8% of them appearing once. Trimming stripped 0 bases from V and 5 bases from J, with 8 bases between. CDR3 size: 14 residues. Germline CDR1 and CDR2: ENHRY and SYGVKD. This rearrangement joins TRBV10-3 to TRBJ2-1; D remains ambiguous. The sequencing sample was made of PBMCs spiked with cells of the T cell clone KT2. This receptor was obtained from a human donor. This CDR3 is CAISESAENNEQFF. The DNA for the CDR3 is TGTGCCATCAGTGAGTCGGCAGAAAACAATGAGCAGTTCTTC.